A single TCR beta chain is shown here with its context. The data belong to a study of blood T cell repertoires in COVID-19. Study context: PBMCs, B-cell-depleted T cells, or T cells were the source of the cDNA or gDNA that made up the material.

V lost 5 bases, J lost 7 bases, and 8 bases stayed unmatched. Germline loops: CDR1 SEHNR, CDR2 FQNEAQ (reference sequence). There are 15 residues in the CDR3. Clones were read by immunoSEQ multiplex PCR, and TCRdb kept only the in-frame ones, dropping some. This table has approximately 150,000 clones, roughly 88% appearing once. The sample taken for sequencing was peripheral blood. This TCR derives from a man aged 60 to 69 with active or convalescent COVID-19. The rearrangement joins TRBV7-9 to TRBJ1-4, with 9 positions matching TRBD1. For the CDR3, the DNA is TGTGCCAGCAGCCTCCGACAGGGGGAGGGTGAAAAACTGTTTTTT. Its protein is CASSLRQGEGEKLFF.